The 13 T cell receptor beta chains below all came from one sample that was sequenced in a study of technical replicates of blood from a few donors. Produced via immunoSEQ multiplex PCR; TCRdb's table is partial and in-frame only. The sample has over 80,000 clones; 90% to 97% are singletons. Material: T cells isolated from PBMCs. These receptor sequences come from a human donor in good health.

This clone has a single count. The chain has TRBV19 and TRBJ1-1, with TRBD1 matching over 9 bases. The length of the CDR3 is 13 residues. Losses at the gene ends were 6 bases for V and 6 bases for J; bases not matched to a gene: 5. Germline values: CDR1 LNHDA, CDR2 SQIVND (reference sequence). CDR3 protein: CASSLQGAPEAFF. The CDR3 DNA reads as TGTGCCAGTAGCCTACAGGGGGCGCCTGAAGCTTTCTTT.

The chain uses TRBV9 and TRBJ2-5, with 8 positions matching TRBD2. The CDR3 runs to 14 residues. J gave up 4 bases and V 7 bases, and 9 bases lay outside the gene matches. Germline V gene data show CDR1 as SGDLS and CDR2 as YYNGEE. The CDR3 protein is CASQPGLGVETQYF. CDR3 nucleotides: TGTGCCAGCCAGCCGGGACTAGGGGTAGAGACCCAGTACTTC.

CDR3 nucleotide sequence: TGCAGCGTAAGGGTGTCGGGACAGGGGAACACTGAAGCTTTCTTT. Its protein is CSVRVSGQGNTEAFF. The rearrangement uses TRBV29-1 and TRBJ1-1, with 9 bases identical to TRBD1. Germline V CDR1 and CDR2: SQVTM, ANQGSEA. V lost 6 bases to trimming and J lost 1 base; unmatched junction nucleotides: 9. The CDR3 has 15 amino acids. The variable domain in full, completed from reference TRBV29-1 and TRBJ1-1, reads SAVISQKPSRDICQRGTSLTIQCQVDSQVTMMFWYRQQPGQSLTLIATANQGSEATYESGFVIDKFPISRPNLTFSTLTVSNMSPEDSSIYLCSVRVSGQGNTEAFFGQGTRLTVV.

The chain employs TRBV4-1 and TRBJ2-4, with D possibly matching TRBD1 (6 bases). CDR1 MGHRA and CDR2 YSYEKL come from the germline V gene. This CDR3 spans 18 amino acids. V gave up 2 bases and J gave up 11 bases, with 28 bases separating them. CDR3 in DNA: TGCGCCAGCAGCCAACGTCTCCCAGGGACAACGGGGAACTTCCTTCAGTACTTC. Protein sequence: CASSQRLPGTTGNFLQYF.

The gene calls are TRBV9 and TRBJ2-1; TRBD2 aligns across 9 bases. CDR3 size: 16 residues. The germline V gene encodes CDR1 SGDLS and CDR2 YYNGEE. The junction had 10 bases not matched to a gene; V was cut back by 5 bases and J by 4 bases. CDR3 nucleotides: TGTGCCAGCAGTCAAAAAGCGGGAGGTATGTACAATGAGCAGTTCTTC. Translating it yields CASSQKAGGMYNEQFF.

The chain carries TRBV14 and TRBJ1-2; no clear D. The V gene lost 1 base and the J gene lost 8 bases, with 5 bases spanning the gap. Germline V gene lookup returns CDR1 SGHDN and CDR2 FVKESK. The CDR3 is made up of 11 amino acids. CDR3 nucleotide sequence: TGTGCCAGCAGCCAAGGTCTCGGCTACACCTTC. This translates into CASSQGLGYTF.

The chain uses TRBV11-2 and TRBJ2-7, with TRBD1 matching over 10 bases. Germline V CDR1 and CDR2: SGHAT, FQNNGV. The CDR3 is made up of 16 amino acids. With V trimmed by 0 bases and J by 4 bases, 6 bases remained unmatched. The CDR3 loop reads CASSLEGTGAVYEQYF. As DNA, the CDR3 is TGTGCCAGCAGCTTAGAAGGGACAGGGGCCGTTTACGAGCAGTACTTC.

The chain couples TRBV7-9 to TRBJ1-2, with 9 bases fitting TRBD1. With V trimmed by 5 bases and J by 4 bases, 11 bases remained unmatched. CDR1 is SEHNR, CDR2 FQNEAQ, per germline (reference sequence). The CDR3 is 16 amino acids. The CDR3 bases are TGTGCCAGCAGCAAAAGGACAGGGGCCACAATCTATGGCTACACCTTC. Its protein product is CASSKRTGATIYGYTF.

The J gene is TRBJ2-1, the V gene TRBV11-2, with D possibly being TRBD2 (5 bases). CDR3 size: 15 residues. V was cut by 4 bases and J by 0 bases, with 10 bases left in between. CDR1 SGHAT and CDR2 FQNNGV come from the germline V gene. CDR3 nucleotide sequence: TGTGCCAGCAGCTCCTTAAGCGGCTCCTACAATGAGCAGTTCTTC. Protein product: CASSSLSGSYNEQFF.

The V gene is TRBV5-5, the J gene TRBJ2-7, with D possibly TRBD2 on 6 matching bases. The CDR3 totals 14 residues. The V end was cut by 2 bases, the J end by 3 bases, with 12 bases between. Germline V gene lookup returns CDR1 SGHKS and CDR2 YYEKEE (reference sequence). The CDR3 DNA is TGTGCCAGCAGCTTAACGGGACTGATCTACGAGCAGTACTTC. Protein product: CASSLTGLIYEQYF.

This clone was recorded once. V and J are TRBV5-1 and TRBJ2-7; no firm D call. CDR3 length equals 13 residues. CDR1 SGHRS and CDR2 YFSETQ come from the germline V gene. The germline V and J ends were trimmed by 0 bases and 0 bases, with 4 bases remaining between them. Here the CDR3 reads CASSLDGSYEQYF. In DNA, the CDR3 is TGCGCCAGCAGCTTGGACGGCTCCTACGAGCAGTACTTC.

In regard to this clone: One end of the junction does not line up with germline, which may come from a read error. This chain links TRBV7-2 with TRBJ2-6; TRBD2 matches 13 bases. The CDR3 sequence is 13 residues long. The germline CDR1 and CDR2 sequences are SGHTA and FQGNSA. The CDR3 spells CASSLESGTSGVW. CDR3 nucleotide sequence: TGTGCCAGCAGCTTAGAATCAGGGACTAGCGGGGTTTGG.

In this sample, this clone turned up once. The V and J genes are TRBV19 and TRBJ2-7, with D perhaps matching TRBD1 or TRBD2 (7 bases each). Trimming shortened V by 5 bases and J by 5 bases, and 16 bases separated the two germline ends. This CDR3 is 14 amino acids long. Looked up from germline, CDR1 is LNHDA and CDR2 is SQIVND (reference sequence). Here the CDR3 reads CASSLGQAGDEQYF. The CDR3 nucleotides are TGTGCCAGTAGTTTAGGACAGGCGGGAGACGAGCAGTACTTC.